A selection of T cell receptor beta chains follows, all from one sample in a study of response to subunit inactivated influenza vaccine. TCRdb used MiXCR to reprocess the RT-PCR reads, holding one entry per CDR3 protein. The sample has around 570,000 distinct CDR3 sequences; about 11% are singletons. A further study also used this sample, focusing on T cells expressing NK-cell markers.

Material: PBMCs from blood, obtained on the day of vaccination. These receptors were collected from a man between 50 and 59 years old who received an inactivated influenza vaccine. Each CDR3 is given with its conserved first and last residue. The D gene is left open where the match is weak. Expanded clones get a size class; other rows say once, few or many, or leave the size out.

V gene: TRBV9
J gene: TRBJ2-5
clone size: few
D gene: .
CDR3 DNA: TGTGCCAGCAGTCGGGGACTTAACTTCGAAGAGACCCAGTACTTC
CDR3 protein: CASSRGLNFEETQYF

V gene: TRBV15
J gene: TRBJ2-5
clone size: .
D gene: .
CDR3 DNA: TGTGCCACCAGCAGAGCGGCGGGCCAAGAGACCCAGTACTTC
CDR3 protein: CATSRAAGQETQYF

V gene: TRBV5-5
J gene: TRBJ1-3
clone size: few
D gene: .
CDR3 DNA: TGTGCCAGCAGCCCCCCCGGGTTAGGTGGAAACACCATATATTTT
CDR3 protein: CASSPPGLGGNTIYF

V gene: TRBV12-3/TRBV12-4
J gene: TRBJ2-7
clone size: .
D gene: .
CDR3 DNA: TGTGCCAGCAGTTTAGCTCCCAGGGTCTACGAGCAGTACTTC
CDR3 protein: CASSLAPRVYEQYF

V gene: TRBV12-3/TRBV12-4
J gene: TRBJ2-1
clone size: .
D gene: .
CDR3 DNA: TGTGCCAGCAGTTTGAGTCAGGCCCCCTACAATGAGCAGTTCTTC
CDR3 protein: CASSLSQAPYNEQFF

V gene: TRBV6-5
J gene: TRBJ2-3
clone size: few
D gene: TRBD2
CDR3 DNA: TGTGCCAGCAGTTTAGAGCGGGGGGTACGTACAGATACGCAGTATTTT
CDR3 protein: CASSLERGVRTDTQYF

V gene: TRBV20-1
J gene: TRBJ1-5
clone size: .
D gene: .
CDR3 DNA: TGCAGTGTTGTTAGCTGGAATCAGCCCCAGCATTTT
CDR3 protein: CSVVSWNQPQHF

V gene: TRBV6-5
J gene: TRBJ2-3
clone size: few
D gene: TRBD2
CDR3 DNA: TGTGCCAGCAGGTATTCTAGCGGGGGCACAGATACGCAGTATTTT
CDR3 protein: CASRYSSGGTDTQYF

V gene: TRBV29-1
J gene: TRBJ2-2
clone size: many
D gene: .
CDR3 DNA: TGCAGCGTCCGTGAGGGCACCGGGGAGCTGTTTTTT
CDR3 protein: CSVREGTGELFF

V gene: TRBV12-3/TRBV12-4
J gene: TRBJ2-1
clone size: .
D gene: .
CDR3 DNA: TGTGCCAGCGGCCCGCGTGAGCAGTTCTTC
CDR3 protein: CASGPREQFF

V gene: TRBV18
J gene: TRBJ2-5
clone size: many
D gene: .
CDR3 DNA: TGTGCCAGCTCACGCCTATTTGAGACCCAGTACTTC
CDR3 protein: CASSRLFETQYF

V gene: TRBV5-1
J gene: TRBJ2-1
clone size: few
D gene: TRBD2
CDR3 DNA: TGCGCCAGCAGCTTGCGGGCTAGCGGGGGTTCCTACAATGAGCAGTTCTTC
CDR3 protein: CASSLRASGGSYNEQFF

V gene: TRBV12-3/TRBV12-4
J gene: TRBJ2-7
clone size: .
D gene: .
CDR3 DNA: TGTGCCAGCAGCCAAAGCGGTAGGGCCCTCTACGAGCAGTACTTC
CDR3 protein: CASSQSGRALYEQYF

V gene: TRBV24-1
J gene: TRBJ2-1
clone size: .
D gene: .
CDR3 DNA: TGTGCCACCAGCCTACAGGCTTACAATGAGCAGTTCTTC
CDR3 protein: CATSLQAYNEQFF

V gene: TRBV6-1
J gene: TRBJ2-2
clone size: .
D gene: .
CDR3 DNA: TGTGCCAGCAGTGAACACCAACAGCCCTTAAACACCGGGGAGCTGTTTTTT
CDR3 protein: CASSEHQQPLNTGELFF

V gene: TRBV12-3/TRBV12-4
J gene: TRBJ2-5
clone size: few
D gene: .
CDR3 DNA: TGTGCCAGCAGTTTCCACACGGGGGAGACCCAGTACTTC
CDR3 protein: CASSFHTGETQYF

V gene: TRBV5-1
J gene: TRBJ2-3
clone size: many
D gene: .
CDR3 DNA: TGCGCCAGCAGCTTGAGCGGCGGTCCAAGCACAGATACGCAGTATTTT
CDR3 protein: CASSLSGGPSTDTQYF

V gene: TRBV7-9
J gene: TRBJ2-3
clone size: few
D gene: .
CDR3 DNA: TGTGCCAGCAGCTTAGGCGGGGATCTCGATACGCAGTATTTT
CDR3 protein: CASSLGGDLDTQYF

V gene: TRBV12-3/TRBV12-4
J gene: TRBJ1-1
clone size: .
D gene: TRBD1
CDR3 DNA: TGTGCCAGCAGAACGGGACAGGTCAACACTGAAGCTTTCTTT
CDR3 protein: CASRTGQVNTEAFF

V gene: TRBV7-3
J gene: TRBJ2-2
clone size: many
D gene: .
CDR3 DNA: TGTGCCAGCAGCTTAGAGGTTACCAGGGCCGGGGAGCTGTTTTTT
CDR3 protein: CASSLEVTRAGELFF

V gene: TRBV2
J gene: TRBJ2-2
clone size: .
D gene: .
CDR3 DNA: TGTGCCACAGGGAACACCGGGGAGCTGTTTTTT
CDR3 protein: CATGNTGELFF

V gene: TRBV4-3
J gene: TRBJ2-4
clone size: .
D gene: .
CDR3 DNA: TGCGCCAGCAGCCAAGATCAAACCCCGATGTTGAGTGGGGATAGAAACATTCAGTACTTC
CDR3 protein: CASSQDQTPMLSGDRNIQYF

V gene: TRBV2
J gene: TRBJ2-1
clone size: .
D gene: .
CDR3 DNA: TGTGCCAGCAGTGATTGGGTTTCCTACAATGAGCAGTTCTTC
CDR3 protein: CASSDWVSYNEQFF

V gene: TRBV4-2
J gene: TRBJ2-3
clone size: .
D gene: TRBD2
CDR3 DNA: TGTGCCAGCAGCCAGAAGGGCAATAGCGGGAGGGATACGCAGTATTTT
CDR3 protein: CASSQKGNSGRDTQYF

V gene: TRBV4-3
J gene: TRBJ2-7
clone size: many
D gene: TRBD1
CDR3 DNA: TGCGCCAGCAGCCAAGGGACGGGGACAGGTTACGAGCAGTACTTC
CDR3 protein: CASSQGTGTGYEQYF

V gene: TRBV5-1
J gene: TRBJ1-2
clone size: many
D gene: .
CDR3 DNA: TGCGCCAGCAGCCCGGGCCTGGCCACTTTGGGCTACACCTTC
CDR3 protein: CASSPGLATLGYTF

V gene: TRBV7-8
J gene: TRBJ2-2
clone size: few
D gene: .
CDR3 DNA: TGTGCCAGCAGCTTAATAACCCGGGGTACCGGGGAGCTGTTTTTT
CDR3 protein: CASSLITRGTGELFF